A selection of T cell receptor beta chains follows, all from one sample in a study of blood T cell repertoires in COVID-19. Measured with immunoSEQ multiplex PCR; TCRdb has only the in-frame clones, and not every one. The sample comprises around 39,000 clones, more than 80% of which are singletons, and roughly 7.6% rests with the top ten. The sequencing input was peripheral blood. All receptors derive from a man in his sixties with active COVID-19. The CDR3 runs from the conserved cysteine through the conserved F or W. A D gene is named only where the DNA matches it firmly. Clone size, where shown, is once, few, many, or a class for clones that have expanded.

TRBJ2-3	-	TRBV7-3	-	CASSPGTSTDTQYF	TGTGCCAGCAGCCCCGGGACTAGCACAGATACGCAGTATTTT
TRBJ2-5	-	TRBV3-1/TRBV3-2	TRBD2	CASSPRLAGEETQYF	TGTGCCAGCAGCCCTCGGCTAGCGGGGGAAGAGACCCAGTACTTC
TRBJ2-6	-	TRBV6-5	-	CASVKSGANVLTF	TGTGCCAGCGTTAAATCTGGGGCCAACGTCCTGACTTTC
TRBJ1-1	few	TRBV27	-	CASSLLNSEAFF	TGTGCCAGCAGCCTATTAAACAGTGAAGCTTTCTTT
TRBJ2-7	-	TRBV7-3	-	CASSLSGNQYEQYF	TGTGCCAGCAGCTTGTCGGGAAATCAGTACGAGCAGTACTTC
TRBJ2-5	-	TRBV24-1	TRBD1	CATSDPGDRGGETQYF	TGTGCCACCAGTGACCCAGGGGACAGGGGGGGAGAGACCCAGTACTTC
TRBJ2-7	few	TRBV7-8	TRBD1	CASSLPPTGDPYEQYF	TGTGCCAGCAGCCTCCCCCCGACAGGGGACCCCTACGAGCAGTACTTC
TRBJ2-7	-	TRBV11-3	-	CASSLASGYEQYF	TGTGCCAGCAGCTTAGCGTCAGGTTACGAGCAGTACTTC
TRBJ2-7	-	TRBV18	TRBD2	CASSPTSGSSYEQYF	TGTGCCAGCTCACCGACTAGCGGGAGCTCCTACGAGCAGTACTTC
TRBJ2-3	once	TRBV30	TRBD2	CAWTSGSGDTQYF	TGTGCCTGGACTAGCGGGAGTGGAGATACGCAGTATTTT
TRBJ2-6	once	TRBV5-1	-	CASSLAGRSGANVLTF	TGCGCCAGCAGCTTGGCAGGTCGGTCTGGGGCCAACGTCCTGACTTTC
TRBJ1-5	-	TRBV11-2	-	CASSLYPGINQPQHF	TGTGCCAGCAGCTTATATCCGGGGATTAATCAGCCCCAGCATTTT
TRBJ2-3	-	TRBV29-1	TRBD2	CSVEGTSGREDTQYF	TGCAGCGTTGAAGGGACTAGCGGGAGGGAAGATACGCAGTATTTT
TRBJ2-1	-	TRBV12-3/TRBV12-4	-	CASSPQGDEQFF	TGTGCCAGCAGTCCCCAGGGCGATGAGCAGTTCTTC
TRBJ2-7	-	TRBV20-1	-	CSARGQGWQYF	TGCAGTGCTAGAGGCCAGGGATGGCAGTACTTC
TRBJ2-1	-	TRBV4-3	-	CASSEILGRGNEQFF	TGCGCCAGCAGCGAAATCCTTGGCCGGGGTAATGAGCAGTTCTTC
TRBJ2-2	once	TRBV5-1	TRBD2	CASSSGTTNTGELFF	TGCGCCAGCAGCTCCGGGACTACGAACACCGGGGAGCTGTTTTTT
TRBJ1-1	-	TRBV12-3/TRBV12-4	-	CASSLVSDTEAFF	TGTGCCAGCAGTTTAGTCTCGGACACTGAAGCTTTCTTT
TRBJ2-7	few	TRBV9	-	CASSAGYEQYF	TGTGCCAGCAGCGCCGGGTACGAGCAGTACTTC
TRBJ2-5	-	TRBV6-5	-	CASSYPEDQETQYF	TGTGCCAGCAGTTACCCAGAGGACCAAGAGACCCAGTACTTC
TRBJ2-1	-	TRBV15	-	CATSRPDLAYNEQFF	TGTGCCACCAGCAGACCCGACTTAGCCTACAATGAGCAGTTCTTC
TRBJ1-6	-	TRBV27	-	CASSLSLLSNSPLHF	TGTGCCAGCAGTTTATCCCTACTCTCTAATTCACCCCTCCACTTT
TRBJ2-7	-	TRBV6-6	TRBD1	CASSYSEDRVEQYF	TGTGCCAGCAGTTACTCGGAGGACAGGGTCGAGCAGTACTTC
TRBJ1-3	-	TRBV3-1/TRBV3-2	TRBD1	CASTDGTGRDAIYF	TGTGCCAGCACTGACGGGACAGGGAGGGACGCCATATATTTT
TRBJ2-1	-	TRBV12-2	-	CASRLAHLNLAVNNEQFF	TGTGCAAGTCGCTTAGCGCACCTGAACCTGGCCGTTAACAATGAGCAGTTCTTC
TRBJ2-3	-	TRBV10-3	TRBD2	CAISDSISGATDTQYF	TGTGCCATCAGTGACTCAATTAGCGGGGCAACAGATACGCAGTATTTT
TRBJ2-3	-	TRBV2	TRBD2	CASSRWTSGSGTDTQYF	TGTGCCAGCAGTAGATGGACTAGCGGGAGTGGCACAGATACGCAGTATTTT
TRBJ1-5	-	TRBV10-3	-	CAISNYTGGNQPQHF	TGTGCCATCAGTAACTACACAGGAGGCAATCAGCCCCAGCATTTT
TRBJ2-7	-	TRBV12-3/TRBV12-4	-	CASSFGQGYEQYF	TGTGCCAGCAGTTTTGGGCAGGGGTACGAGCAGTACTTC
TRBJ1-6	-	TRBV2	TRBD1	CAGGQGNSPLHF	TGTGCCGGGGGACAGGGGAATTCACCCCTCCACTTT
TRBJ2-2	-	TRBV11-2	TRBD1	CASSFNRGNTGELFF	TGTGCCAGCAGCTTCAACAGGGGGAACACCGGGGAGCTGTTTTTT
TRBJ2-2	-	TRBV9	TRBD2	CASSVRGEVNTGELFF	TGTGCCAGCAGCGTTCGGGGGGAGGTGAACACCGGGGAGCTGTTTTTT
TRBJ2-5	-	TRBV28	-	CASRPTGLGETQYF	TGTGCCAGTCGACCGACAGGCCTGGGGGAGACCCAGTACTTC
TRBJ1-1	-	TRBV19	-	CASFLHGGTEAFF	TGTGCCAGTTTCTTACACGGAGGCACTGAAGCTTTCTTT
TRBJ1-1	-	TRBV6-5	TRBD1	CASSLGQENTEAFF	TGTGCCAGCAGTTTGGGACAGGAGAACACTGAAGCTTTCTTT
TRBJ1-6	-	TRBV28	TRBD1	CASSFGDRELSPLHF	TGTGCCAGCAGTTTTGGGGACAGGGAACTCTCACCCCTCCACTTT
TRBJ2-6	-	TRBV5-1	TRBD1	CASSRTGGAGANVLTF	TGCGCCAGCAGCCGCACAGGGGGCGCTGGGGCCAACGTCCTGACTTTC
TRBJ2-7	once	TRBV29-1	-	CSVVGAPGEQYF	TGCAGCGTTGTAGGGGCGCCAGGCGAGCAGTACTTC
TRBJ2-7	-	TRBV29-1	-	CSVLNTAYEQYF	TGCAGCGTTCTGAACACCGCCTACGAGCAGTACTTC
TRBJ2-7	-	TRBV5-1	TRBD2	CASSLDPAGVSYEQYF	TGCGCCAGCAGCTTGGACCCAGCGGGGGTCTCCTACGAGCAGTACTTC
TRBJ1-5	few	TRBV19	TRBD1	CASRGTGGGQPQHF	TGTGCCAGTAGGGGGACAGGGGGCGGTCAGCCCCAGCATTTT
TRBJ1-2	once	TRBV7-2	-	CASSPGTSRTF	TGTGCCAGCAGCCCCGGGACATCCCGTACCTTC
TRBJ2-1	few	TRBV5-1	TRBD2	CASSTGTSGNEQFF	TGCGCCAGCAGTACAGGGACTAGCGGGAATGAGCAGTTCTTC
TRBJ2-1	once	TRBV12-5	-	CASGPGGRNNEQFF	TGTGCTAGTGGACCTGGGGGCAGGAACAATGAGCAGTTCTTC
TRBJ1-5	few	TRBV7-9	TRBD1	CASSLTGGNQPQHF	TGTGCCAGCAGCTTGACAGGGGGAAATCAGCCCCAGCATTTT
TRBJ1-1	-	TRBV7-2	-	CASSLSDRTEAFF	TGTGCCAGCAGCCTGAGCGACAGGACTGAAGCTTTCTTT
TRBJ2-5	once	TRBV6-5	-	CASSYGAQETQYF	TGTGCCAGCAGTTACGGGGCACAAGAGACCCAGTACTTC